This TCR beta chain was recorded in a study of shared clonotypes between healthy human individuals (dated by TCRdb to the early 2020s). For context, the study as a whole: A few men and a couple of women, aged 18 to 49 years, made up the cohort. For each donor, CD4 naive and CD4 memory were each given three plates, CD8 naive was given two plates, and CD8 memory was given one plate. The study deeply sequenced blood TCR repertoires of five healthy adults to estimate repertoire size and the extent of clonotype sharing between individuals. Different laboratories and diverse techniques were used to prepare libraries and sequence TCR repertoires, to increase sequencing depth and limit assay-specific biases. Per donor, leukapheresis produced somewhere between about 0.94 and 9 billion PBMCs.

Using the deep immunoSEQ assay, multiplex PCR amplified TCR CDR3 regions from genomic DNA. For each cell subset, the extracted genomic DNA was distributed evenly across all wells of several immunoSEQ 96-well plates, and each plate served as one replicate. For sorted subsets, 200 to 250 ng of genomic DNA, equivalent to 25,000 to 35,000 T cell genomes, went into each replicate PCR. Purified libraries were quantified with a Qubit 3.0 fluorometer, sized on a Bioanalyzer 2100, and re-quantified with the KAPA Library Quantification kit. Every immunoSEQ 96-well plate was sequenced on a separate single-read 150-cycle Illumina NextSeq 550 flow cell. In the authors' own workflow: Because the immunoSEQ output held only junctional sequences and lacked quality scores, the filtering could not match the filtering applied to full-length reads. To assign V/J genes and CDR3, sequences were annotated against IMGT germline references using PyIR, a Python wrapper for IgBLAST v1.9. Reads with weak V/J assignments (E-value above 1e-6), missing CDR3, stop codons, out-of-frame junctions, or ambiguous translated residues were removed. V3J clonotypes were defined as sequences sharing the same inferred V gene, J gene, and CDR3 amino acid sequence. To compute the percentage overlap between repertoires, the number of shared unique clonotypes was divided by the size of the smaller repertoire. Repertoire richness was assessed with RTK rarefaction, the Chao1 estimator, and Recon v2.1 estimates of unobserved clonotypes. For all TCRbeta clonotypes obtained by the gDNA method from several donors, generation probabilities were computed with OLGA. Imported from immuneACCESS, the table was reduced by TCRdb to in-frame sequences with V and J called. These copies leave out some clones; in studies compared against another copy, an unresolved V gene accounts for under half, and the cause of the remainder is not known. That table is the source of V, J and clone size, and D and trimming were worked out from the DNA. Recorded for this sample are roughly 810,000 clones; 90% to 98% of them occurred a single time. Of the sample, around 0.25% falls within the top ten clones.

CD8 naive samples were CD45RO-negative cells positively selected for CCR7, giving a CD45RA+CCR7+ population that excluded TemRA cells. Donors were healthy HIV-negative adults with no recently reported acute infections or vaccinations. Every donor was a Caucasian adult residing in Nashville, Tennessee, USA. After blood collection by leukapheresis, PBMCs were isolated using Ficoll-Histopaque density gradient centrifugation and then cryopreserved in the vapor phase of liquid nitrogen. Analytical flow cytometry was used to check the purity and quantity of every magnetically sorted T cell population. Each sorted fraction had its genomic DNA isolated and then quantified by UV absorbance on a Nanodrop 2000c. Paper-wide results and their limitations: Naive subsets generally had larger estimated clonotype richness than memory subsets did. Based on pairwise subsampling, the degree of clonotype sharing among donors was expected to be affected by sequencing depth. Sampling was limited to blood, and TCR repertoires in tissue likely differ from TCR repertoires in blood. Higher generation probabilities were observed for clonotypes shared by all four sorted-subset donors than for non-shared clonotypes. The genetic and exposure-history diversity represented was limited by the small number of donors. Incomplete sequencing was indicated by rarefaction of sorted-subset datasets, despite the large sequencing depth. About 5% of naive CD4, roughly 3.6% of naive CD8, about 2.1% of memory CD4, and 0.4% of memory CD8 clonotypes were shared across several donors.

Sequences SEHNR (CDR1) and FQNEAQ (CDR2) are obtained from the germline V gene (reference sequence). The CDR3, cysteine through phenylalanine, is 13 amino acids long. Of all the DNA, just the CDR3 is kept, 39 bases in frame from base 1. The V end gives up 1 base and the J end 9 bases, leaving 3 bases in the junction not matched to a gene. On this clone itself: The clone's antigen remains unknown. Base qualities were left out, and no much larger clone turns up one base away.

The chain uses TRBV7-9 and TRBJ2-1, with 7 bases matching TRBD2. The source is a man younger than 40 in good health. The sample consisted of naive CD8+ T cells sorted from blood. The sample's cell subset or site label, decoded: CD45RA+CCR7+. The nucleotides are TGTGCCAGCAGCTTAGGTTCGGGAGGTGAGCAGTTCTTC. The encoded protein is CASSLGSGGEQFF. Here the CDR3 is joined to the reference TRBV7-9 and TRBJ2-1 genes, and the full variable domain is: DTGVSQNPRHKITKRGQNVTFRCDPISEHNRLYWYRQTLGQGPEFLTYFQNEAQLEKSRLLSDRFSAERPKGSFSTLEIQRTEQGDSAMYLCASSLGSGGEQFFGPGTRLTVL.